One and the same sample provided the 22 T cell receptor beta chains below, sequenced in a study of graft-versus-host responses after intestinal transplantation. Only in-frame clones appear in the TCRdb table, and some are missing; sequencing was by immunoSEQ multiplex PCR. The sample includes approximately 20,000 clones, 38% seen only once; the top ten take about 0.99%. The material sequenced was alloreactive CD4+ T cells from a mixed lymphocyte reaction culture, taken before intestinal transplant. Stated subset: CFSE-low proliferating T cells sorted from roughly six-day pre-transplant mixed lymphocyte reaction (GvH or HvG direction). These receptors came from a human patient who received an intestinal transplant.

The chain couples TRBV19 to TRBJ1-5; D is undetermined. The germline gives CDR1 LNHDA, CDR2 SQIVND (reference sequence). The CDR3 extends over 15 amino acids. V shed 3 bases and J shed 5 bases, with 14 bases lying between them. Here the CDR3 reads CASSIDGVPYQPQHF. The CDR3 nucleotides read TGTGCCAGTAGTATTGACGGGGTACCCTATCAGCCCCAGCATTTT. The full variable domain, its missing parts supplied by reference TRBV19 and TRBJ1-5, is DGGITQSPKYLFRKEGQNVTLSCEQNLNHDAMYWYRQDPGQGLRLIYYSQIVNDFQKGDIAEGYSVSREKKESFPLTVTSAQKNPTAFYLCASSIDGVPYQPQHFGDGTRLSIL.

The J gene is TRBJ2-4, the V gene TRBV11-3, with D uncertain. This CDR3 comprises 14 residues. Germline V CDR1 and CDR2: SGHNT, YENEEA. Trimming pared 2 bases from V and 9 bases from J, leaving 14 bases between. The CDR3 region is CASSLKSNSGIQYF. Here the CDR3 DNA reads TGTGCCAGCAGCTTAAAGTCAAACTCGGGCATTCAGTACTTC.

By sample fraction, this clone is medium-sized. The CDR3, as DNA: TGTGCCAGTACTCAGGGCCCAAACTTAAACTCACCCCTCCACTTT. It codes for CASTQGPNLNSPLHF. The J gene is TRBJ1-6, the V gene TRBV19; D might be TRBD1 (5 bases). Germline V gene lookup returns CDR1 LNHDA and CDR2 SQIVND (reference sequence). This CDR3 is built from 15 residues. Trimming shortened V by 7 bases and J by 10 bases, and 20 bases separated the two germline ends.

The chain carries TRBV19 and TRBJ1-6, with TRBD1 matching over 7 bases. There are 14 residues in the CDR3. V lost 8 bases to trimming and J lost 6 bases; unmatched junction nucleotides: 7. Germline V gene data show CDR1 as LNHDA and CDR2 as SQIVND (reference sequence). The CDR3 nucleotides are TGTGCCAGTCAACCTACAGGGGTTAATTCACCCCTCCACTTT. Protein sequence: CASQPTGVNSPLHF.

The chain combines TRBV5-1 with TRBJ2-5; possible D gene TRBD2, 5 bases. Between the trimmed V and J ends, which lost 0 bases and 2 bases, there was a span of 11 bases. This CDR3 is 15 amino acids long. CDR1 and CDR2 from the germline V gene are SGHRS and YFSETQ. The CDR3, as DNA: TGCGCCAGCAGCTTGGAGTCTAGCACGCAAGAGACCCAGTACTTC. Translating it yields CASSLESSTQETQYF.

This chain connects TRBV10-3 to TRBJ1-1, with 11 bases matching TRBD1. Germline V gene data show CDR1 as ENHRY and CDR2 as SYGVKD. Germline trimming cut 6 bases from V and 7 bases from J; bases unmatched to any gene: 4. CDR3 length equals 13 residues. In DNA, the CDR3 is TGTGCCATCAGACCGGGACAGGGGGGTGAAGCTTTCTTT. Protein product: CAIRPGQGGEAFF.

This clone was observed a handful of times. The gene calls are TRBV4-2 and TRBJ1-3; D is unclear. Per the germline V gene, CDR1 is LGHNA and CDR2 is YNFKEQ. Trimming cost V 5 bases and J 1 base, with 12 bases left between them. The CDR3 is 15 residues long. CDR3 loop: CASSLDVRSGNTIYF. The CDR3 DNA follows: TGTGCCAGCAGCTTGGACGTGAGGTCTGGAAACACCATATATTTT.

The V and J genes are TRBV7-9 and TRBJ2-3, with 8 bases aligning to TRBD2. After removal of 2 bases from V and 4 bases from J, the junction contained 2 bases not matched to a gene. From germline, CDR1 is SEHNR and CDR2 FQNEAQ (reference sequence). The CDR3 consists of 14 residues. The CDR3 bases are TGTGCCAGCAGCTTACCGGGGGGGCCAGATACGCAGTATTTT. It yields the protein CASSLPGGPDTQYF. Together with reference TRBV7-9 and TRBJ2-3, the CDR3 gives the full variable domain: DTGVSQNPRHKITKRGQNVTFRCDPISEHNRLYWYRQTLGQGPEFLTYFQNEAQLEKSRLLSDRFSAERPKGSFSTLEIQRTEQGDSAMYLCASSLPGGPDTQYFGPGTRLTVL.

The chain is built from TRBV5-4 and TRBJ1-1; the D gene is possibly TRBD1 (5 bases). Deletions cut 0 bases from V and 1 base from J, with 13 bases between. Germline V gives CDR1 SGHNT, CDR2 YYREEE (reference sequence). The CDR3 spans 16 residues. In nucleotides, the CDR3 is TGTGCCAGCAGCTTGGGTGGAGGGACGGGGAACACTGAAGCTTTCTTT. Translation gives CASSLGGGTGNTEAFF.

This clone came up a few times. The chain has TRBV14 and TRBJ1-1, with D possibly being TRBD1 (5 bases). The V end lost 4 bases, the J end lost 1 base, and 13 bases lay between the germline ends. The CDR3 totals 15 residues. Looked up from germline, CDR1 is SGHDN and CDR2 is FVKESK. The CDR3 region is CASSPLIGQNTEAFF. In DNA form, the CDR3 reads TGTGCCAGCAGCCCACTTATTGGACAGAACACTGAAGCTTTCTTT.

In this sample, this clone turned up a few times. The V and J genes are TRBV9 and TRBJ2-3; 10 bases align to TRBD1. The V gene's germline CDR1 is SGDLS and CDR2 YYNGEE. CDR3 length: 16 amino acids. V lost 4 bases, J lost 1 base, and 6 bases stayed unmatched. The CDR3 DNA follows: TGTGCCAGCAGCAACCCCGGGACAGGGGGCACAGATACGCAGTATTTT. The encoded protein is CASSNPGTGGTDTQYF.

The chain combines TRBV6-5 with TRBJ2-5; D remains unclear. Trimming took 5 bases from V and 4 from J, leaving 8 bases between them. Germline V gene lookup returns CDR1 MNHEY and CDR2 SVGAGI. CDR3 length: 12 residues. CDR3 nucleotide sequence: TGTGCCAGCAGTGAAAGGCTAGAGACCCAGTACTTC. As protein: CASSERLETQYF.

The V call is TRBV5-4, the J call TRBJ2-7, with 10 bases matching TRBD1. With V trimmed by 3 bases and J by 5 bases, 14 bases remained unmatched. This CDR3 is built from 17 residues. Looked up from germline, CDR1 is SGHNT and CDR2 is YYREEE (reference sequence). The CDR3 coding sequence is TGTGCCAGCAGCTCAGCCAAGGACAGGGGGAGGCCAGACGAGCAGTACTTC. Protein product: CASSSAKDRGRPDEQYF.

This chain links TRBV7-6 with TRBJ1-1; 9 nucleotides line up with TRBD1. J gave up 1 base and V 5 bases, and 14 bases lay outside the gene matches. Germline V gene sequence: CDR1 SGHVS, CDR2 FNYEAQ. This CDR3 spans 18 amino acids. DNA for the CDR3: TGTGCCAGCAGCCCGAGCCCGTACAGGGGGCGTGGGAACACTGAAGCTTTCTTT. Protein sequence: CASSPSPYRGRGNTEAFF. Filled out from reference TRBV7-6 and TRBJ1-1, the complete variable domain reads GAGVSQSPRYKVTKRGQDVALRCDPISGHVSLYWYRQALGQGPEFLTYFNYEAQQDKSGLPNDRFSAERPEGSISTLTIQRTEQRDSAMYRCASSPSPYRGRGNTEAFFGQGTRLTVV.

This chain connects TRBV7-8 to TRBJ1-3; D unclear. The V gene lost 4 bases and the J gene lost 4 bases, with 8 bases spanning the gap. In germline, CDR1 is SGHVS, CDR2 FQNEAQ. This CDR3 is 13 amino acids long. The CDR3 DNA is TGTGCCAGCAGCTCCCGATGGGGAAACACCATATATTTT. Amino acid sequence: CASSSRWGNTIYF.

J is TRBJ1-1 and V is TRBV29-1; TRBD1 matches at 7 bases. CDR1 is SQVTM and CDR2 is ANQGSEA in the germline V gene. J lost 1 base, V lost 4 bases, and 3 bases had no gene match. The CDR3 runs 13 residues. The DNA for the CDR3 is TGCAGCGTTGGGAGGACAGGGAACACTGAAGCTTTCTTT. Protein product: CSVGRTGNTEAFF.

This clone was seen a handful of times. The chain combines TRBV6-5 with TRBJ2-3; D not certain. The CDR3 consists of 16 residues. Germline assignment: CDR1 MNHEY and CDR2 SVGAGI. The germline V and J ends were trimmed by 0 bases and 1 base, with 11 bases remaining between them. For the CDR3, the DNA is TGTGCCAGCAGTTACTCCTGGGCCCGCCGCACAGATACGCAGTATTTT. Its translation: CASSYSWARRTDTQYF.

The V gene is TRBV6-1, the J gene TRBJ2-2; a possible D gene is TRBD1 (5 bases). From germline, CDR1 is MNHNS and CDR2 SASEGT. Trimming shortened V by 0 bases and J by 5 bases, and 7 bases separated the two germline ends. The CDR3 loop spans 14 amino acids. CDR3: CASSEAGRTGELFF. Here the CDR3 DNA reads TGTGCCAGCAGTGAAGCGGGGCGGACCGGGGAGCTGTTTTTT.

V gene TRBV2 combines with J gene TRBJ1-6; 10 nucleotides match TRBD1. Trimming removed 11 bases from V and 7 bases from J; junction bases left unmatched: 11. The length of the CDR3 is 15 residues. Germline CDR1 is SNHLY and CDR2 is FYNNEI. This CDR3 reads CAGGTGAALNSPLHF. The DNA of the CDR3 is TGTGCCGGCGGGACAGGGGCGGCTTTAAATTCACCCCTCCACTTT.

In this sample, this clone turned up a few times. The gene calls are TRBV4-1 and TRBJ1-5; D is possibly TRBD1 (6 bases). Germline V gives CDR1 MGHRA, CDR2 YSYEKL. The CDR3 consists of 15 residues. Trimming removed 6 bases at V and 1 base at J, with 13 bases between. CDR3 sequence reads: CASRVTGISNQPQHF. As DNA, the CDR3 is TGCGCCAGCAGGGTGACAGGTATAAGCAATCAGCCCCAGCATTTT.

This clone was seen a single time. The V call is TRBV5-1, the J call TRBJ2-3; D is possibly TRBD2 (6 bases). The CDR3 runs 16 residues. The germline V and J ends were trimmed by 6 bases and 4 bases, with 21 bases remaining between them. In germline, CDR1 is SGHRS, CDR2 YFSETQ. CDR3 DNA sequence: TGCGCCAGCACCCCGCTGGCGGGGACCCACCCAGATACGCAGTATTTT. This translates into CASTPLAGTHPDTQYF.

This sequence joins TRBV9 and TRBJ2-1, with 8 bases fitting TRBD2. V was clipped by 3 bases and J by 2 bases; unmatched bases: 7. This CDR3 comprises 16 residues. Germline CDR1 SGDLS, CDR2 YYNGEE. The CDR3 loop is CASSGPGGFTYNEQFF. The DNA of the CDR3 is TGTGCCAGCAGCGGGCCGGGGGGGTTTACCTACAATGAGCAGTTCTTC.